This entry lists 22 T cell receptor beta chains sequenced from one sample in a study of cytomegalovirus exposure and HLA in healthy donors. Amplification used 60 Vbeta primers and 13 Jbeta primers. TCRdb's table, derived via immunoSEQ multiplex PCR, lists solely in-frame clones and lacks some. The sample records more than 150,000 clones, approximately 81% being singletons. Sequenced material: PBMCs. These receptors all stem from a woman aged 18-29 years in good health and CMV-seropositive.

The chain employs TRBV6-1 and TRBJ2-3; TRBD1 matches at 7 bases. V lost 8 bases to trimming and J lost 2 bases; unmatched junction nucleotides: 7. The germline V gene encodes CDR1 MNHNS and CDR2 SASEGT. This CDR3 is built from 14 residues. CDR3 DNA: TGTGCCAGCGGCGAACAGGGGATCACAGATACGCAGTATTTT. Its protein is CASGEQGITDTQYF.

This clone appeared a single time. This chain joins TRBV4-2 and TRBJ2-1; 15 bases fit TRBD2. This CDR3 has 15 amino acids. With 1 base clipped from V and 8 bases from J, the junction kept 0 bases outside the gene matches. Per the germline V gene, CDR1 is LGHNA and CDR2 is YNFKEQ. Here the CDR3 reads CASSQGTSGGDEQFF. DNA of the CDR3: TGTGCCAGCAGCCAAGGGACTAGCGGGGGGGATGAGCAGTTCTTC.

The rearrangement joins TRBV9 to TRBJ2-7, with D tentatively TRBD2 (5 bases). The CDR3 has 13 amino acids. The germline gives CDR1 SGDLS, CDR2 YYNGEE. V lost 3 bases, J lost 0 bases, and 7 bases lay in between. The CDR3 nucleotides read TGTGCCAGCAGCGGGACTGACTCCTACGAGCAGTACTTC. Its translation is CASSGTDSYEQYF.

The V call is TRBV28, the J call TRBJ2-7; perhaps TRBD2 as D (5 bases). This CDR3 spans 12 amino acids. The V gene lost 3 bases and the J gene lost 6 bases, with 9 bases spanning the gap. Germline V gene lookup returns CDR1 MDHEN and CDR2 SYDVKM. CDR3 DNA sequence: TGTGCCAGCAGTTTTCGGGGTACCGAGCAGTACTTC. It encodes CASSFRGTEQYF.

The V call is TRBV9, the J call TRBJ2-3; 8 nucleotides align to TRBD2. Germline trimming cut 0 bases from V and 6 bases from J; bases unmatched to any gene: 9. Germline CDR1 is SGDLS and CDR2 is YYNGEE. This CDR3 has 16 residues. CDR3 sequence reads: CASSVATGGPGDTQYF. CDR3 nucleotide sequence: TGTGCCAGCAGCGTAGCAACGGGGGGGCCAGGGGATACGCAGTATTTT.

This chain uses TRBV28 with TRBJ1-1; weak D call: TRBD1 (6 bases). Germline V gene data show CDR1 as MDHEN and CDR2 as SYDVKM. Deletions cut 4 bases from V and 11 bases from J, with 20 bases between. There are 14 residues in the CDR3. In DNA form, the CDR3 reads TGTGCCAGCAGTTCTAACCCAGGGGCCGGTGGGGCTTTCTTT. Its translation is CASSSNPGAGGAFF.

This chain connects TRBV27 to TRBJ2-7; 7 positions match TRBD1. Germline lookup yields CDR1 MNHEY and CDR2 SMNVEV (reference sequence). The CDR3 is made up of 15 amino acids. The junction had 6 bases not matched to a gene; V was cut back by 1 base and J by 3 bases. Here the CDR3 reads CASSLFPGQVYEQYF. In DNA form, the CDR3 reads TGTGCCAGCAGTTTATTCCCCGGACAGGTCTACGAGCAGTACTTC.

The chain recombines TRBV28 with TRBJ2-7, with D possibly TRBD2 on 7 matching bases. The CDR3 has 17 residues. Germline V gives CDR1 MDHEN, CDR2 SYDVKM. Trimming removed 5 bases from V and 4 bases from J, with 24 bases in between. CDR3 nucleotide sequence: TGTGCCAGCAGTATTTCCATGAACAGGGTCGGGGGGTACGAGCAGTACTTC. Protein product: CASSISMNRVGGYEQYF.

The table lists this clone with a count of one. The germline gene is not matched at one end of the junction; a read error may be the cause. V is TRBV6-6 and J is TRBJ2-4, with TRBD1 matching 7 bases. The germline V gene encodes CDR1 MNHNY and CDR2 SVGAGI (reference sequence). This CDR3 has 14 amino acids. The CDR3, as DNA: TGTGCCAGCAGTTACTCGGGGACAGAAAACAGTCAGTACTTC. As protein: CASSYSGTENSQYF.

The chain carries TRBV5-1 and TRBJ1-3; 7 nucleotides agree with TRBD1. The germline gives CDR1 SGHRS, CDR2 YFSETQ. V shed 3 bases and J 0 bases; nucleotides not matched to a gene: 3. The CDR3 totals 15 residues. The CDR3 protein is CASSSGTVSGNTIYF. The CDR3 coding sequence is TGCGCCAGCAGCTCAGGGACAGTCTCTGGAAACACCATATATTTT.

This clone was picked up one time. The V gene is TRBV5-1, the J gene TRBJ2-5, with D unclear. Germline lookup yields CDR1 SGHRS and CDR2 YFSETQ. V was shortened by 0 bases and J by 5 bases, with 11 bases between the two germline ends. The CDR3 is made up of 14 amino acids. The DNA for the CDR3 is TGCGCCAGCAGCTTGGGACGGCCCGGGGAGACCCAGTACTTC. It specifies CASSLGRPGETQYF.

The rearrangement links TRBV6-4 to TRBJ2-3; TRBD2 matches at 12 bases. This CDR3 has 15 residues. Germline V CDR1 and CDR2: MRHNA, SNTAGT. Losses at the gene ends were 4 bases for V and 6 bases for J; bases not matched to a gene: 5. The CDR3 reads CASSALAGGHDTQYF. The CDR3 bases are TGTGCCAGCAGTGCCCTAGCGGGGGGGCACGATACGCAGTATTTT.

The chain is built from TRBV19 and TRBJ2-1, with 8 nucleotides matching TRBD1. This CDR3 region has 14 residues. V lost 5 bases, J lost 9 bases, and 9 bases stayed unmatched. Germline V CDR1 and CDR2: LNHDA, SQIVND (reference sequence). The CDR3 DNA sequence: TGTGCCAGTAGTTCCGGACAGGGTGGGATTGAGCAGTTCTTC. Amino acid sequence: CASSSGQGGIEQFF.

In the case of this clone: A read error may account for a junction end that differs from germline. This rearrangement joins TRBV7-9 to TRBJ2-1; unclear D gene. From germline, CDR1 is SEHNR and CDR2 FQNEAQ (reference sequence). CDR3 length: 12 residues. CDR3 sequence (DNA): TGTTCCAGCAGCTGGGCTACTCTTGAGCAGTTCTTC. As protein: CSSSWATLEQFF. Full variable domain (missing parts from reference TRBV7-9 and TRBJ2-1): DTGVSQNPRHKITKRGQNVTFRCDPISEHNRLYWYRQTLGQGPEFLTYFQNEAQLEKSRLLSDRFSAERPKGSFSTLEIQRTEQGDSAMYLCSSSWATLEQFFGPGTRLTVL.

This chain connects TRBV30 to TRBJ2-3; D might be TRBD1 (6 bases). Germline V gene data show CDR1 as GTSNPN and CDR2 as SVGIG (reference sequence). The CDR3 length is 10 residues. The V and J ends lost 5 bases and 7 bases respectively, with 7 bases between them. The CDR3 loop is CAWGGYTQYF. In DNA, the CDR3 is TGTGCCTGGGGGGGCTATACGCAGTATTTT. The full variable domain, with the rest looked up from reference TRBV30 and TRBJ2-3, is SQTIHQWPATLVQPVGSPLSLECTVEGTSNPNLYWYRQAAGRGLQLLFYSVGIGQISSEVPQNLSASRPQDRQFILSSKKLLLSDSGFYLCAWGGYTQYFGPGTRLTVL.

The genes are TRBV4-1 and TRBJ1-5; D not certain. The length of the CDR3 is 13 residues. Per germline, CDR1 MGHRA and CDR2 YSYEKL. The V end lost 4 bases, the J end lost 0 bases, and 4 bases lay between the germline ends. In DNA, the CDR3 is TGCGCCAGCAGCCCGAGTAGCAATCAGCCCCAGCATTTT. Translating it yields CASSPSSNQPQHF.

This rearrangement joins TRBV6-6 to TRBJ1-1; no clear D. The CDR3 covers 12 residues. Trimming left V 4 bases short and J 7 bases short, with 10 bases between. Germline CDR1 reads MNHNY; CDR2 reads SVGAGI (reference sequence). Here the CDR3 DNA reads TGTGCCAGCAGTTTTTATGAGGGTGAAGCTTTCTTT. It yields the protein CASSFYEGEAFF.

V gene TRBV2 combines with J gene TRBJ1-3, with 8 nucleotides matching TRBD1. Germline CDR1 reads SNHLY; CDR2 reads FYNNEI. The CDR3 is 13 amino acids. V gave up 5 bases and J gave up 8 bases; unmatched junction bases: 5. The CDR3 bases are TGTGCCAGCAGTAAACAGGGGGTTGACACCATATATTTT. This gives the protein CASSKQGVDTIYF.

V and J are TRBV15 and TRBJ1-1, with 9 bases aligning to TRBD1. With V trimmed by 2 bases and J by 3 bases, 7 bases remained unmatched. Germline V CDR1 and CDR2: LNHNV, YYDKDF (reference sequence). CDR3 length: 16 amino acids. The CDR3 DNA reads TGTGCCACCAGCAGATCGACAGGGGGGTGGGACACTGAAGCTTTCTTT. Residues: CATSRSTGGWDTEAFF.

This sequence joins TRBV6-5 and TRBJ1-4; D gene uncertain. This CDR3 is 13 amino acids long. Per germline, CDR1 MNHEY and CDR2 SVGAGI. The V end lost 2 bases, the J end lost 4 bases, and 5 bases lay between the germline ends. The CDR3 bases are TGTGCCAGCAGTTACGGCAATAATGAAAAACTGTTTTTT. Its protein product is CASSYGNNEKLFF.

The CDR3 DNA is TGTGCCACCAGCAGAGCTGTGGTAGCGGACACCATATATTTT. Its translation is CATSRAVVADTIYF. The V call is TRBV15, the J call TRBJ1-3; no reliable D call. This CDR3 comprises 14 residues. Trimming took off 1 base at V and 8 bases at J, with 12 bases between the two ends. CDR1 and CDR2 from the germline V gene are LNHNV and YYDKDF (reference sequence).

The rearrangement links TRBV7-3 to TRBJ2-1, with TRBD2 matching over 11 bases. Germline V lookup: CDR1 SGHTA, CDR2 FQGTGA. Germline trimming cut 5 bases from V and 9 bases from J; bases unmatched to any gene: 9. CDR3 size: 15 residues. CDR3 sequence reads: CASSVSSGGLAEQFF. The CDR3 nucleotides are TGTGCCAGCAGCGTCTCTAGCGGGGGGTTGGCTGAGCAGTTCTTC. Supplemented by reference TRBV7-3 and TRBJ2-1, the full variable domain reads GAGVSQTPSNKVTEKGKYVELRCDPISGHTALYWYRQSLGQGPEFLIYFQGTGAADDSGLPNDRFFAVRPEGSVSTLKIQRTERGDSAVYLCASSVSSGGLAEQFFGPGTRLTVL.